These T cell receptor beta chains were read from a single sample in a study of blood T cell repertoires in COVID-19. Sequencing used immunoSEQ multiplex PCR; TCRdb keeps in-frame clones, though not all of them. Of some 250,000 clones in the sample, around 85% are singletons; the top ten hold 2.5% to 3.5%. The specimen was PBMCs or T cells enriched from blood (not recorded which). These receptors were collected from a woman between 40 and 50 years old with acute COVID-19. Both conserved end residues are part of each CDR3. The order of the fields is D gene, J gene, V gene, clone size, CDR3 DNA, CDR3 protein. A D gene is named only where the DNA matches it firmly. The size of a clone is reported for some rows only, either as once, few or many, or as a class for expanded clones.

>NA|TRBJ2-2|TRBV4-2|once
TGTGCCAGCAGCCAAGACCAAGCGGGCGCTGCCGGGGAGCTGTTTTTT
CASSQDQAGAAGELFF
>TRBD2|TRBJ2-7|TRBV6-4|NA
TGTGCCAGCAGAGGGACTAGCGGGAACTACTACGAGCAGTACTTC
CASRGTSGNYYEQYF
>TRBD1|TRBJ1-6|TRBV9|NA
TGTGCCAGCAGCCACGTCCGGGGACAGGTTTATTCACCCCTCCACTTT
CASSHVRGQVYSPLHF
>TRBD2|TRBJ2-6|TRBV5-4|NA
TGTGCCAGCAGCTTTATGACTAGCGGGAATTTATGGGCCAACGTCCTGACTTTC
CASSFMTSGNLWANVLTF
>TRBD2|TRBJ2-1|TRBV6-5|NA
TGTGCCAGCAGGGGACTAGCGGCCTACAATGAGCAGTTCTTC
CASRGLAAYNEQFF
>TRBD1|TRBJ1-4|TRBV5-4|NA
TGTGCCAGCAGCTTGAAGGGACAGGGGGCTTCGGGTGAAAAACTGTTTTTT
CASSLKGQGASGEKLFF
>NA|TRBJ1-2|TRBV18|once
TGTGCCAGCTCAGCCGTCGAGGGGGTATCCTATGGCTACACCTTC
CASSAVEGVSYGYTF
>TRBD2|TRBJ2-1|TRBV5-8|NA
TGTGCCAGCAGCTTTCGATTAACGGGAGGGCCCTCCTACAATGAGCAGTTCTTC
CASSFRLTGGPSYNEQFF
>NA|TRBJ2-1|TRBV25-1|few
TGTGCCGCGTCCGGGGTATCACCAATCAATGAGCAGTTCTTC
CAASGVSPINEQFF
>NA|TRBJ1-3|TRBV5-6|NA
TGTGCAACCGGGGGGCTCGGAAACACCATATATTTT
CATGGLGNTIYF
>NA|TRBJ2-2|TRBV19|NA
TGTGCCAGTAGTATAGCTAGTGTACCCACCGGGGAGCTGTTTTTT
CASSIASVPTGELFF
>TRBD1|TRBJ2-7|TRBV6-4|NA
TGTGCCAGCAGTGAACAGGGGACAGGGGGCTCCGAGCAGTACTTC
CASSEQGTGGSEQYF
>TRBD2|TRBJ2-1|TRBV13|few
TGTGCCAGCAGCTTTCTAGCGGGTTACAATGAGCAGTTCTTC
CASSFLAGYNEQFF
>NA|TRBJ2-5|TRBV14|NA
TGTGCCAGCAGCAACCGCGGTTTCGGGGAGACCCAGTACTTC
CASSNRGFGETQYF
>NA|TRBJ2-6|TRBV9|NA
TGTGCCAGCAGCCCCGGGGGAGGACTCTACTCTGGGGCCAACGTCCTGACTTTC
CASSPGGGLYSGANVLTF
>TRBD1|TRBJ2-1|TRBV5-4|NA
TGTGCCAGCAGCTTACCGGGACAGGGGGCGGATAATGAGCAGTTCTTC
CASSLPGQGADNEQFF
>NA|TRBJ1-6|TRBV9|NA
TGTGCCAGCAGCGTTACAGATTCACCCCTCCACTTT
CASSVTDSPLHF
>TRBD1|TRBJ1-5|TRBV29-1|NA
TGCAGCGTTACCGGGACAGGGGTCAATCAGCCCCAGCATTTT
CSVTGTGVNQPQHF
>NA|TRBJ2-6|TRBV10-3|NA
TGTGCCATCAGTGGGCAGGGCTCTGGGGCCAACGTCCTGACTTTC
CAISGQGSGANVLTF
>NA|TRBJ2-3|TRBV6-4|few
TGTGCCAGCAGTGAATCAGGCACAGATACGCAGTATTTT
CASSESGTDTQYF
>NA|TRBJ2-2|TRBV6-6|NA
TGTGCCAGCAAGGAGGACAGAAAAACTAATTCCGGGGAGCTGTTTTTT
CASKEDRKTNSGELFF
>NA|TRBJ2-7|TRBV7-9|NA
TGTGCCAGCAGCTTACGGGATAGTGCGGCAACCTACGAGCAGTACTTC
CASSLRDSAATYEQYF
>TRBD2|TRBJ2-7|TRBV5-1|once
TGCGCCAGCAGTCAATTAGCGGGAGAAGACTACGAGCAGTACTTC
CASSQLAGEDYEQYF
>TRBD2|TRBJ2-1|TRBV11-3|NA
TGTGCCAGCAGCAGAACTAGCGGGAGAGGCAATGAGCAGTTCTTC
CASSRTSGRGNEQFF
>TRBD1|TRBJ2-1|TRBV19|NA
TGTGCCAGTTCCCCGGAAGGGGGCACGGGCAATGAGCAGTTCTTC
CASSPEGGTGNEQFF
>TRBD2|TRBJ2-5|TRBV3-1/TRBV3-2|NA
TGTGCCAGCAGCCAAGCGGGCCTAGCGGAACCCCAAGAGACCCAGTACTTC
CASSQAGLAEPQETQYF
>TRBD1|TRBJ1-2|TRBV18|NA
TGTGCCAGCTCACCACCGGGACAGGGATTAGGCTACACCTTC
CASSPPGQGLGYTF
>NA|TRBJ2-2|TRBV5-1|NA
TGCGCCAGCAGCTCGGACTTTAGGGAGCTGTTTTTT
CASSSDFRELFF
>TRBD2|TRBJ2-7|TRBV7-9|NA
TGTGCCAGCAGCTTAGGTCTCCAGGACCTGGGACTAGCGGGAGAGCAGTACTTC
CASSLGLQDLGLAGEQYF
>NA|TRBJ2-7|TRBV5-4|once
TGTGCCAGCAGTCGGGCCGGGACAAACGAGCAGTACTTC
CASSRAGTNEQYF
>TRBD1|TRBJ2-2|TRBV19|few
TGTGCCAGTAGTCCAGACAGGGGTGACACCGGGGAGCTGTTTTTT
CASSPDRGDTGELFF
>TRBD1|TRBJ2-3|TRBV5-1|NA
TGCGCCAGCAGCTTGGACAGGGGAAGTTTCCCAGATACGCAGTATTTT
CASSLDRGSFPDTQYF
>TRBD1|TRBJ1-6|TRBV6-5|NA
TGTGCCAGCAGTTACTGGGACAGGGAGGATTCACCCCTCCACTTT
CASSYWDREDSPLHF
>TRBD2|TRBJ2-5|TRBV2|NA
TGTGCCAGCAGTGAAGTTTCTAGCGGCTTACAAGAGACCCAGTACTTC
CASSEVSSGLQETQYF
>TRBD2|TRBJ2-3|TRBV4-1|NA
TGCGCCAGCAGCCAAACTAGCGGGACAAATACGCAGTATTTT
CASSQTSGTNTQYF
>NA|TRBJ2-2|TRBV5-1|NA
TGCGCCAGCAGCTTAAGGGGGAACGGGGAGCTGTTTTTT
CASSLRGNGELFF
>NA|TRBJ2-3|TRBV9|once
TGTGCCAGCACCTCAGGAGGGGATACGCAGTATTTT
CASTSGGDTQYF
>NA|TRBJ2-1|TRBV11-2|NA
TGTGCCAGCAGCTTAGGTCGGGTGACGTACTACAATGAGCAGTTCTTC
CASSLGRVTYYNEQFF
>NA|TRBJ1-5|TRBV6-5|NA
TGTGCCAGCAGGAGGGGGGGAGGGCAGCCCCAGCATTTT
CASRRGGGQPQHF
>TRBD1|TRBJ2-1|TRBV5-5|NA
TGTGCCAGCAGCTTGCTGGGCAGGGGGACCTACAATGAGCAGTTCTTC
CASSLLGRGTYNEQFF
>NA|TRBJ1-6|TRBV5-6|NA
TGTGCCAGCAGCTTTATCGGGGGGTCCTATAATTCACCCCTCCACTTT
CASSFIGGSYNSPLHF
>TRBD2|TRBJ2-5|TRBV7-9|NA
TGTGCCAGCAGCCCCCTGTCGGCGTTGCGGGAGTTAGAGACCCAGTACTTC
CASSPLSALRELETQYF
>NA|TRBJ2-7|TRBV7-9|NA
TGTGCCAGCAGCTCGCCACGGGGTGACGAGCAGTACTTC
CASSSPRGDEQYF
>NA|TRBJ1-5|TRBV30|NA
TGTGCCTGGAGTGTGGGACATAGTCAGCCCCAGCATTTT
CAWSVGHSQPQHF
>TRBD2|TRBJ2-2|TRBV3-1/TRBV3-2|NA
TGTGCCAGCAGCTGGATAAGCGGGAGGTTGGGCACCGGGGAGCTGTTTTTT
CASSWISGRLGTGELFF
>TRBD1|TRBJ2-5|TRBV30|NA
TGTGCCTGGAGTGCGGACAGGGAAGAGACCCAGTACTTC
CAWSADREETQYF
>TRBD1|TRBJ1-4|TRBV5-1|NA
TGCGCCAGCAGCTTGGCCGGGACAGGACTCTCCCCAGTTTCTGCTGAAAAACTGTTTTTT
CASSLAGTGLSPVSAEKLFF
>TRBD2|TRBJ2-5|TRBV27|NA
TGTGCCAGCAGTCCTTTGGGACTAGCAGGAGAGACCCAGTACTTC
CASSPLGLAGETQYF
>NA|TRBJ2-1|TRBV4-1|NA
TGCGCCAGCAGCCTGGAGGGAATCTCCTACAATGAGCAGTTCTTC
CASSLEGISYNEQFF
>NA|TRBJ2-3|TRBV2|NA
TGTGCCAGCACGGCTTTTCAAGAGGGAAGTACGCAGTATTTT
CASTAFQEGSTQYF